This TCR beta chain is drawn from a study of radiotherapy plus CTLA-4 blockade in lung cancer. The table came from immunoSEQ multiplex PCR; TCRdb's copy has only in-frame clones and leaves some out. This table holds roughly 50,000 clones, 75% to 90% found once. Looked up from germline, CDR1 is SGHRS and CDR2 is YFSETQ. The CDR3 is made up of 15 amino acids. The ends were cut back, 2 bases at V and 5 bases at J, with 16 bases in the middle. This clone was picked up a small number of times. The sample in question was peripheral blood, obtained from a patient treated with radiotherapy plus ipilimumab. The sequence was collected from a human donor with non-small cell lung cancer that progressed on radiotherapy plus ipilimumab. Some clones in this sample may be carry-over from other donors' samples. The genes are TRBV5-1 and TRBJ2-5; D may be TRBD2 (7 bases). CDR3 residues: CASSFPTGGAETQYF. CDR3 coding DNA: TGCGCCAGCAGCTTCCCAACGGGGGGCGCCGAGACCCAGTACTTC.